The 21 T cell receptor beta chains listed next were all sequenced from one sample in a study of blood T cell repertoires in COVID-19. The repertoire was sequenced with immunoSEQ multiplex PCR; TCRdb's copy has only in-frame clones and lacks some. The table has about 50,000 clones, about 83% seen once; the top ten hold 5% to 7%. The sequenced sample consisted of peripheral blood. The origin of the receptors is a woman between 55 and 75 years old with acute or convalescent COVID-19.

This clone was counted between two and nine times. This rearrangement joins TRBV18 to TRBJ2-7, with 10 bases fitting TRBD1. V dropped 4 bases and J dropped 1; count of bases not matched to a gene: 4. From germline, CDR1 is KGHSH and CDR2 LQKENI. This CDR3 region has 15 residues. CDR3 sequence reads: CASSLRDRGSYEQYF. CDR3 sequence (DNA): TGTGCCAGCTCACTCCGGGACAGGGGTTCCTACGAGCAGTACTTC.

The chain couples TRBV3-1 (or the pseudogene TRBV3-2) to TRBJ2-2; TRBD1 aligns across 9 bases. The CDR3 runs to 18 residues. Germline loops: CDR1 LGHDT, CDR2 YNNKEL (reference sequence). V shed 1 base and J 7 bases; nucleotides not matched to a gene: 13. The CDR3 protein is CASSQGGTGNIRGGELFF. Here the CDR3 DNA reads TGTGCCAGCAGCCAAGGCGGGACAGGGAACATTCGGGGCGGGGAGCTGTTTTTT.

The sample holds one count of this clone. This chain links TRBV24-1 with TRBJ2-1; D remains ambiguous. The V gene lost 2 bases and the J gene lost 8 bases, with 9 bases spanning the gap. The CDR3 runs to 13 residues. Germline V gives CDR1 KGHDR, CDR2 SFDVKD. The CDR3, as DNA: TGTGCCACCAGTGATTCTTCGGTCTATGAGCAGTTCTTC. This translates into CATSDSSVYEQFF.

V and J are TRBV5-1 and TRBJ2-7; 8 positions agree with TRBD1. There are 13 residues in the CDR3. In germline, CDR1 is SGHRS, CDR2 YFSETQ. V shed 1 base, J shed 6 bases, and the junction held 3 bases outside the gene matches. CDR3: CASSLSRGPEQYF. The CDR3 DNA reads as TGCGCCAGCAGCTTGAGCAGGGGGCCCGAGCAGTACTTC.

The chain has TRBV5-1 and TRBJ2-1; 11 nucleotides align to TRBD2. There are 18 residues in the CDR3. The V and J ends lost 0 bases and 0 bases, in that order; junction bases with no gene match: 5. Germline V lookup: CDR1 SGHRS, CDR2 YFSETQ. CDR3 sequence: CASSLVSSGGSSYNEQFF. For the CDR3, the DNA is TGCGCCAGCAGCTTGGTTTCTAGCGGGGGGAGCTCCTACAATGAGCAGTTCTTC.

The rearrangement joins TRBV7-3 to TRBJ1-1; D not resolved. The CDR3 is 13 residues long. V was trimmed by 6 bases and J by 1 base, leaving 9 bases between them. Germline V gene sequence: CDR1 SGHTA, CDR2 FQGTGA. The CDR3, as DNA: TGTGCCAGCAGGTTCGCAGGGAACACTGAAGCTTTCTTT. Translation gives CASRFAGNTEAFF.

This chain uses TRBV5-5 with TRBJ1-2; maybe TRBD1 (6 bases). Germline loops: CDR1 SGHKS, CDR2 YYEKEE (reference sequence). CDR3 length equals 15 residues. The ends were cut back, 0 bases at V and 3 bases at J, with 12 bases in the middle. The CDR3 sequence: CASSLAGTNYYGYTF. The CDR3 bases are TGTGCCAGCAGCTTGGCGGGGACAAACTACTATGGCTACACCTTC.

CDR3 loop: CASSPNIQAVGEAFF. The CDR3 DNA reads TGTGCCAGCAGTCCCAACATACAGGCGGTCGGTGAAGCTTTCTTT. The rearrangement uses TRBV25-1 and TRBJ1-1; a weak D match, TRBD1 (5 bases). CDR3 length: 15 residues. Between the trimmed V and J ends, which lost 5 bases and 7 bases, there was a span of 20 bases. CDR1 is MGHDK and CDR2 is SYGVNS in the germline V gene. Drawing the rest from reference TRBV25-1 and TRBJ1-1, the complete variable domain is EADIYQTPRYLVIGTGKKITLECSQTMGHDKMYWYQQDPGMELHLIHYSYGVNSTEKGDLSSESTVSRIRTEHFPLTLESARPSHTSQYLCASSPNIQAVGEAFFGQGTRLTVV.

The J gene is TRBJ1-4, the V gene TRBV5-1, with 8 bases that match TRBD1. The germline CDR1 and CDR2 sequences are SGHRS and YFSETQ. Germline trimming cut 4 bases from V and 7 bases from J; bases unmatched to any gene: 6. CDR3 length: 14 residues. The CDR3 region is CASSVQGAFEKLFF. DNA of the CDR3: TGCGCCAGCAGCGTCCAGGGGGCGTTTGAAAAACTGTTTTTT. Supplemented by reference TRBV5-1 and TRBJ1-4, the full variable domain reads KAGVTQTPRYLIKTRGQQVTLSCSPISGHRSVSWYQQTPGQGLQFLFEYFSETQRNKGNFPGRFSGRQFSNSRSEMNVSTLELGDSALYLCASSVQGAFEKLFFGSGTQLSVL.

This clone was observed once. The chain recombines TRBV2 with TRBJ2-7; D gene unclear. Between the trimmed V and J ends, which lost 6 bases and 4 bases, there was a span of 13 bases. There are 13 residues in the CDR3. CDR1 and CDR2 from the germline V gene are SNHLY and FYNNEI. CDR3 coding DNA: TGTGCCAGCAGCGAGAGAACCGGGTACGAGCAGTACTTC. Protein product: CASSERTGYEQYF.

The rearrangement uses TRBV7-9 and TRBJ1-1; D unclear. The CDR3 has 15 residues. The V and J ends lost 5 bases and 0 bases respectively, with 13 bases between them. Per germline, CDR1 SEHNR and CDR2 FQNEAQ (reference sequence). The CDR3 sequence: CASSPRVSLNTEAFF. CDR3 sequence (DNA): TGTGCCAGCAGCCCCCGGGTCAGCCTGAACACTGAAGCTTTCTTT.

This chain joins TRBV12-3 or TRBV12-4 and TRBJ2-7; TRBD1 matches 7 bases. V dropped 5 bases and J dropped 5; count of bases not matched to a gene: 3. The length of the CDR3 is 12 residues. The CDR3 region has the DNA TGTGCCAGCAGTACGACAGGGCACGAGCAGTACTTC. It encodes CASSTTGHEQYF.

The chain employs TRBV6-5 and TRBJ1-2; 9 bases align to TRBD1. V shed 5 bases, J shed 4 bases, and the junction held 5 bases outside the gene matches. Germline V gene lookup returns CDR1 MNHEY and CDR2 SVGAGI. The length of the CDR3 is 14 residues. CDR3 sequence reads: CASSTQGAIYGYTF. DNA of the CDR3: TGTGCCAGCAGTACACAGGGGGCGATCTATGGCTACACCTTC.

The chain is built from TRBV19 and TRBJ2-2; 10 bases are shared with TRBD1. CDR1 is LNHDA, CDR2 SQIVND, per germline (reference sequence). This CDR3 contains 16 residues. The ends lost 5 bases at V and 2 bases at J; junction bases unmatched: 5. CDR3 residues: CASSFGQGVNTGELFF. The CDR3 coding sequence is TGTGCCAGTAGTTTCGGACAGGGGGTTAACACCGGGGAGCTGTTTTTT.

The chain uses TRBV5-1 and TRBJ2-5; 7 positions match TRBD2. Trimming took 4 bases from V and 1 from J; bases not matched to a gene: 7. CDR1 and CDR2 from the germline V gene are SGHRS and YFSETQ. The CDR3 loop spans 15 amino acids. The CDR3 sequence: CASSDPRGTQETQYF. CDR3 nucleotides: TGCGCCAGCAGCGACCCGCGGGGGACCCAAGAGACCCAGTACTTC.

V usage is TRBV10-3 and J usage is TRBJ1-6; 7 nucleotides line up with TRBD1. The CDR3 is 17 amino acids. The V and J ends lost 2 bases and 6 bases, in that order; junction bases with no gene match: 10. Germline values: CDR1 ENHRY, CDR2 SYGVKD. The CDR3 region is CAISEPSTGLINSPLHF. The CDR3, as DNA: TGTGCCATCAGTGAGCCCTCGACAGGGCTGATTAATTCACCCCTCCACTTT.

The rearrangement joins TRBV7-6 to TRBJ1-3; a possible D gene is TRBD1 (5 bases). CDR1 and CDR2 (germline): SGHVS, FNYEAQ. CDR3 length equals 16 residues. V dropped 3 bases and J dropped 0 bases, with 12 bases sitting between them. The CDR3 protein is CASSFRQSFSGNTIYF. The CDR3 DNA reads TGTGCCAGCAGCTTCAGACAGTCTTTCTCTGGAAACACCATATATTTT.

The chain carries TRBV19 and TRBJ2-7, with D maybe TRBD1 (5 bases). V was shortened by 5 bases and J by 2 bases, with 10 bases between the two germline ends. This CDR3 spans 13 amino acids. The germline V gene encodes CDR1 LNHDA and CDR2 SQIVND (reference sequence). CDR3 region: CASSLGPTYEQYF. CDR3 nucleotide sequence: TGTGCCAGTAGTCTGGGGCCTACCTACGAGCAGTACTTC.

V usage is TRBV18 and J usage is TRBJ1-1; 7 bases are shared with TRBD1. Germline values: CDR1 KGHSH, CDR2 LQKENI. With V trimmed by 3 bases and J by 0 bases, 10 bases remained unmatched. The CDR3 is 17 amino acids. The CDR3 reads CASSPQGAGTVNTEAFF. CDR3 in DNA: TGTGCCAGCTCACCCCAAGGGGCCGGGACAGTGAACACTGAAGCTTTCTTT. The whole variable domain, filled in from reference TRBV18 and TRBJ1-1, reads NAGVMQNPRHLVRRRGQEARLRCSPMKGHSHVYWYRQLPEEGLKFMVYLQKENIIDESGMPKERFSAEFPKEGPSILRIQQVVRGDSAAYFCASSPQGAGTVNTEAFFGQGTRLTVV.

V gene TRBV29-1 combines with J gene TRBJ1-1, with D maybe TRBD1 (6 bases). V was shortened by 3 bases and J by 10 bases, with 15 bases between the two germline ends. The CDR3 length is 12 residues. Germline V gene lookup returns CDR1 SQVTM and CDR2 ANQGSEA. This CDR3 is CSVDSGARVAFF. CDR3 coding DNA: TGCAGCGTTGATTCAGGGGCCCGCGTAGCTTTCTTT.

V is TRBV5-1 and J is TRBJ2-3; 9 bases map to TRBD2. V lost 5 bases to trimming and J lost 0 bases; unmatched junction nucleotides: 1. The germline V gene has CDR1 SGHRS and CDR2 YFSETQ. The CDR3 length is 14 residues. This CDR3 reads CASRTSGSTDTQYF. The DNA for the CDR3 is TGCGCCAGCAGGACTAGCGGCAGCACAGATACGCAGTATTTT.